A selection of T cell receptor beta chains follows, all from one sample in a study of shared clonotypes between healthy human individuals. Assay: immunoSEQ multiplex PCR; the TCRdb copy retains only in-frame clones and omits some. The sample holds around 2.3 million clones, 90% to 97% seen once. Material for sequencing was naive CD4+ T cells sorted from blood. The receptors derive from a man younger than 30 in good health. The CDR3 runs from the conserved cysteine through the conserved F or W. A row's size may be missing; if present it is once, few, many or a size class.

CDR3 protein: CASNYGQSSYEQYF
J gene: TRBJ2-7
clone size: NA
V gene: TRBV2
CDR3 length: 14

CDR3 protein: CASSQKGLGNQPQHF
J gene: TRBJ1-5
clone size: NA
V gene: TRBV5-8
CDR3 length: 15

CDR3 protein: CASSLLGNEQFF
J gene: TRBJ2-1
clone size: NA
V gene: TRBV28
CDR3 length: 12

CDR3 protein: CASLNWGVLGNEQFF
J gene: TRBJ2-1
clone size: NA
V gene: TRBV6-6
CDR3 length: 15

CDR3 protein: CASSPKTGRNTGELFF
J gene: TRBJ2-2
clone size: NA
V gene: TRBV18
CDR3 length: 16

CDR3 protein: CASRPNSAAQFF
J gene: TRBJ2-1
clone size: NA
V gene: TRBV7-8
CDR3 length: 12

CDR3 protein: CASSLAGYGYNEQFF
J gene: TRBJ2-1
clone size: once
V gene: TRBV5-1
CDR3 length: 15

CDR3 protein: CASSSGGGARITEAFF
J gene: TRBJ1-1
clone size: NA
V gene: TRBV28
CDR3 length: 16

CDR3 protein: CASSPGYEKLFF
J gene: TRBJ1-4
clone size: once
V gene: TRBV6-5
CDR3 length: 12

CDR3 protein: CASKAQFLAKNIQYF
J gene: TRBJ2-4
clone size: once
V gene: TRBV19
CDR3 length: 15

CDR3 protein: CASSVGRAGGNEKLFF
J gene: TRBJ1-4
clone size: NA
V gene: TRBV19
CDR3 length: 16

CDR3 protein: CASSLAGAQTQYF
J gene: TRBJ2-5
clone size: NA
V gene: TRBV11-3
CDR3 length: 13

CDR3 protein: CASSKGQGHGYTF
J gene: TRBJ1-2
clone size: NA
V gene: TRBV7-9
CDR3 length: 13

CDR3 protein: CASSFSPGLAGVQYF
J gene: TRBJ2-7
clone size: NA
V gene: TRBV7-2
CDR3 length: 15

CDR3 protein: CASSKAGRGHQEAGNTIYF
J gene: TRBJ1-3
clone size: NA
V gene: TRBV21-1
CDR3 length: 19

CDR3 protein: CASSLGGYRATEAFF
J gene: TRBJ1-1
clone size: NA
V gene: TRBV7-9
CDR3 length: 15

CDR3 protein: CASSPSGNWGEQYF
J gene: TRBJ2-7
clone size: NA
V gene: TRBV4-1
CDR3 length: 14

CDR3 protein: CASSLNSGLAKNIQYF
J gene: TRBJ2-4
clone size: NA
V gene: TRBV7-2
CDR3 length: 16

CDR3 protein: CASGTQGEAFF
J gene: TRBJ1-1
clone size: NA
V gene: TRBV12-5
CDR3 length: 11

CDR3 protein: CASSPQGALNNEQFF
J gene: TRBJ2-1
clone size: NA
V gene: TRBV2
CDR3 length: 15

CDR3 protein: CASVGSGRGETQYF
J gene: TRBJ2-5
clone size: NA
V gene: TRBV25-1
CDR3 length: 14

CDR3 protein: CASSVTQNTEAFF
J gene: TRBJ1-1
clone size: NA
V gene: TRBV25-1
CDR3 length: 13

CDR3 protein: CASNDHSAYQPQHF
J gene: TRBJ1-5
clone size: NA
V gene: TRBV2
CDR3 length: 14

CDR3 protein: CASSAGTSGYNEQFF
J gene: TRBJ2-1
clone size: once
V gene: TRBV9
CDR3 length: 15

CDR3 protein: CASSEGQPYGYTF
J gene: TRBJ1-2
clone size: NA
V gene: TRBV9
CDR3 length: 13

CDR3 protein: CASKAGTGEYEQYF
J gene: TRBJ2-7
clone size: NA
V gene: TRBV6-6
CDR3 length: 14

CDR3 protein: CASSSRDRGYTQPQHF
J gene: TRBJ1-5
clone size: NA
V gene: TRBV19
CDR3 length: 16

CDR3 protein: CASSVTGGLYNEQFF
J gene: TRBJ2-1
clone size: NA
V gene: TRBV9
CDR3 length: 15

CDR3 protein: CASSIDRASTDTQYF
J gene: TRBJ2-3
clone size: NA
V gene: TRBV5-4
CDR3 length: 15

CDR3 protein: CASSQTSGKEYEQYF
J gene: TRBJ2-7
clone size: NA
V gene: TRBV18
CDR3 length: 15

CDR3 protein: CAISLASGTDTQYF
J gene: TRBJ2-3
clone size: NA
V gene: TRBV10-3
CDR3 length: 14

CDR3 protein: CASSFRSSGSRGSPLHF
J gene: TRBJ1-6
clone size: NA
V gene: TRBV5-6
CDR3 length: 17

CDR3 protein: CASSQISHSSYEQYF
J gene: TRBJ2-7
clone size: NA
V gene: TRBV4-3
CDR3 length: 15

CDR3 protein: CASDKGSPGANVLTF
J gene: TRBJ2-6
clone size: NA
V gene: TRBV2
CDR3 length: 15

CDR3 protein: CASSLLLAESTDTQYF
J gene: TRBJ2-3
clone size: NA
V gene: TRBV5-4
CDR3 length: 16

CDR3 protein: CASSVDRGSSGNTIYF
J gene: TRBJ1-3
clone size: NA
V gene: TRBV6-1
CDR3 length: 16

CDR3 protein: CARSLADTGELFF
J gene: TRBJ2-2
clone size: NA
V gene: TRBV6-9
CDR3 length: 13

CDR3 protein: CASTLNGGLAEKLFF
J gene: TRBJ1-4
clone size: NA
V gene: TRBV6-1
CDR3 length: 15

CDR3 protein: CAWSSQGAGQPQHF
J gene: TRBJ1-5
clone size: NA
V gene: TRBV30
CDR3 length: 14

CDR3 protein: CASSLASGGLYEQYF
J gene: TRBJ2-7
clone size: NA
V gene: TRBV5-1
CDR3 length: 15

CDR3 protein: CAWSKDRVGDNEQFF
J gene: TRBJ2-1
clone size: once
V gene: TRBV30
CDR3 length: 15

CDR3 protein: CASSQDPRELETNEKLFF
J gene: TRBJ1-4
clone size: NA
V gene: TRBV4-2
CDR3 length: 18

CDR3 protein: CASRGAGELFF
J gene: TRBJ2-2
clone size: NA
V gene: TRBV6-5
CDR3 length: 11

CDR3 protein: CASSENRGADVSPLHF
J gene: TRBJ1-6
clone size: once
V gene: TRBV10-2
CDR3 length: 16

CDR3 protein: CASRGQGQGQPQHF
J gene: TRBJ1-5
clone size: NA
V gene: TRBV2
CDR3 length: 14

CDR3 protein: CASRRSSGDNEQFF
J gene: TRBJ2-1
clone size: once
V gene: TRBV6-6
CDR3 length: 14